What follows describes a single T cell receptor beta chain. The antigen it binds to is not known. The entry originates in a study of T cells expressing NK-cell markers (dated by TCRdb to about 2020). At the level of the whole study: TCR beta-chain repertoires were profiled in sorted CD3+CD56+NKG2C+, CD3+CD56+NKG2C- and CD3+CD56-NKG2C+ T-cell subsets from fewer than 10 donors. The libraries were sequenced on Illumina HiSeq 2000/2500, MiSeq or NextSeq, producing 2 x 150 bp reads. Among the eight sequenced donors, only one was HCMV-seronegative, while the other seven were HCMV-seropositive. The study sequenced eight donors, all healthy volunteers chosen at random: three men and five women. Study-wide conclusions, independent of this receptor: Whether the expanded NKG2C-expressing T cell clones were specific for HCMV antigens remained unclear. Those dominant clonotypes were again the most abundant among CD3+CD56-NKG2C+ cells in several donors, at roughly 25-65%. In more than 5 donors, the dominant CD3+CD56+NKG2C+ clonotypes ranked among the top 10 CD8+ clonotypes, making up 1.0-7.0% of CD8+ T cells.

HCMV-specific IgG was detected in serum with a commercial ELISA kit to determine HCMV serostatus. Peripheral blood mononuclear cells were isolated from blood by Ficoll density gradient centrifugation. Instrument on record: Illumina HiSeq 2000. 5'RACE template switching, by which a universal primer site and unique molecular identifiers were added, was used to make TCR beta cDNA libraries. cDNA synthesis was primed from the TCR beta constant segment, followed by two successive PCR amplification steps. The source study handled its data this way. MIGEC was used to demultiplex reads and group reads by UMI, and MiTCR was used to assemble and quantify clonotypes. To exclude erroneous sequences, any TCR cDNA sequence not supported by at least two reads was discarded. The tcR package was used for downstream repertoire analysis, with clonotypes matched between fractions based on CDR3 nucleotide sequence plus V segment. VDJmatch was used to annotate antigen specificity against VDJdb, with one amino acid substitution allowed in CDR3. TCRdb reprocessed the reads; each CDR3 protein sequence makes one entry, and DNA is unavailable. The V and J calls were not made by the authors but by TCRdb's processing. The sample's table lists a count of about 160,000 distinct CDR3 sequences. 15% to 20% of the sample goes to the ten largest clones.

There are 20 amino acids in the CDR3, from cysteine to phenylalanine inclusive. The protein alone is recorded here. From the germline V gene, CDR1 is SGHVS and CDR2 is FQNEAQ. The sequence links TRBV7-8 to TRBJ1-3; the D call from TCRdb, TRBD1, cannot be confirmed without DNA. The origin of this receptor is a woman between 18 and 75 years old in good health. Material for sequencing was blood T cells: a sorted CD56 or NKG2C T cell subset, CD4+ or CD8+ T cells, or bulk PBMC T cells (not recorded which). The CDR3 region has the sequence CASSWSPGQGVQHSGNTIYF.